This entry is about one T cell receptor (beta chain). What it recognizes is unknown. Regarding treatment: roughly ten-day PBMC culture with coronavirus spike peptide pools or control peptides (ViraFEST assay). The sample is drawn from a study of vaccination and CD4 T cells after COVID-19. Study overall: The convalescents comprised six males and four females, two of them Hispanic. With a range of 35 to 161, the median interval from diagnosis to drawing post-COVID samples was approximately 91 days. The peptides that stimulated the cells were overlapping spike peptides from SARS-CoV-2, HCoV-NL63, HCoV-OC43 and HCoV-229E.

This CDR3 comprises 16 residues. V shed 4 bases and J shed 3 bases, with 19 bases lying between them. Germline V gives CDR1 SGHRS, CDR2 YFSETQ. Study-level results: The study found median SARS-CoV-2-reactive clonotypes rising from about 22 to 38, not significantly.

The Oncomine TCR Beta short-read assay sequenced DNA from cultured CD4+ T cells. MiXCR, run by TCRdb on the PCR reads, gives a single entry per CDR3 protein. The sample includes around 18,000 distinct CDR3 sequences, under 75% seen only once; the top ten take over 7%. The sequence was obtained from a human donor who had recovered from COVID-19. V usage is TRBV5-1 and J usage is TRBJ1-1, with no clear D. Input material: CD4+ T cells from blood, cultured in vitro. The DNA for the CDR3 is TGCGCCAGCAGCCCCATTGGGTGGGGAAGCGACACTGAAGCTTTCTTT. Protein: CASSPIGWGSDTEAFF.